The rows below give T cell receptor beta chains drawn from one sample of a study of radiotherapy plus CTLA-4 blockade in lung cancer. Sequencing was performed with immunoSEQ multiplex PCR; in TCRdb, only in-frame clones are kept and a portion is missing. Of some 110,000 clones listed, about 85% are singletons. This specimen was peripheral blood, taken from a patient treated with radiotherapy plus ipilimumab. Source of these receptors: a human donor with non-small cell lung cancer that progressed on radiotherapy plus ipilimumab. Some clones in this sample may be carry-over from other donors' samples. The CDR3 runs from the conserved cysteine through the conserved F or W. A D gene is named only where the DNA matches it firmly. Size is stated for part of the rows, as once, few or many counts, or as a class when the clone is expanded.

TGCGCCAGCAGCCAAGACGGCAGGGGGAACGAGCAGTACTTC,CASSQDGRGNEQYF,few,TRBJ2-7,TRBD1,TRBV4-3
TGTGCCAGCAGCACGACCCCTTCTGGGGCCAACGTCCTGACTTTC,CASSTTPSGANVLTF,-,TRBJ2-6,-,TRBV9
TGTGCCAGCAGCCCCTTTATCAGGGAGAAGAACTATGGCTACACCTTC,CASSPFIREKNYGYTF,-,TRBJ1-2,-,TRBV28
TGTGCCAGCAGTTCCGGGACCAGGGCATCCCACAATGAGCAGTTCTTC,CASSSGTRASHNEQFF,-,TRBJ2-1,-,TRBV5-4
TGCGCCAGCAGCCAAAGTCTGGGACTGACCTACGAGCAGTACTTC,CASSQSLGLTYEQYF,-,TRBJ2-7,-,TRBV4-1
TGCGCCAGCAGCCAGTTAGGACACTCCTACGAGCAGTACTTC,CASSQLGHSYEQYF,-,TRBJ2-7,-,TRBV4-1
TGCGCCAGCAGCCCGCGTTCCTTATCCTCCTACGAGCAGTACTTC,CASSPRSLSSYEQYF,-,TRBJ2-7,-,TRBV5-1
TGCGCCAGCAGCCTACGGACAGGGACAGGGCGCGAGCAGTACTTC,CASSLRTGTGREQYF,-,TRBJ2-7,TRBD1,TRBV5-1
TGTGCCAGTAGTAGGACACAGGTTATACAGCCCCAGCATTTT,CASSRTQVIQPQHF,-,TRBJ1-5,-,TRBV19
TGCGCCAGCAGCTTGCGGCGGGGAGGGGAGACCCAGTACTTC,CASSLRRGGETQYF,-,TRBJ2-5,TRBD2,TRBV5-1
TGTGCCAGCCCCTCCGACGGAACATACAATGAGCAGTTCTTC,CASPSDGTYNEQFF,-,TRBJ2-1,-,TRBV2
TGTGCCAGCAGCTTAGAGGGATTGCAGCCCCAGCATTTT,CASSLEGLQPQHF,-,TRBJ1-5,-,TRBV7-6
TGTGCCAGTAGTATAGACCTCGAAGGTAACACCGGGGAGCTGTTTTTT,CASSIDLEGNTGELFF,few,TRBJ2-2,-,TRBV19
TGTGCCAGCTCACCATCCAGGGGGCCTGGAAACACCATATATTTT,CASSPSRGPGNTIYF,-,TRBJ1-3,TRBD1,TRBV18
TGTGCCAGCAGTGAAGCGGGGGGAGCGGGGCACAATGAGCAGTTCTTC,CASSEAGGAGHNEQFF,-,TRBJ2-1,TRBD2,TRBV6-1
TGTGCCAGCAGTGAAGCGCTCGCAGCTATTAATTCACCCCTCCACTTT,CASSEALAAINSPLHF,-,TRBJ1-6,-,TRBV2
TGCGCCAGCAGCTTTGGGACAGGGGAGGATACGCAGTATTTT,CASSFGTGEDTQYF,-,TRBJ2-3,TRBD1,TRBV5-1
TGTGCCAGCAGCTTCGGACACGTGAACACTGAAGCTTTCTTT,CASSFGHVNTEAFF,-,TRBJ1-1,-,TRBV11-2
TGTGCCAGCAGGAAAGAGGGGGATTCACCCCTCCACTTT,CASRKEGDSPLHF,once,TRBJ1-6,-,TRBV7-8
TGTGCCAGCTCGCGCAACTTCGGGACAGGGGGCCAAGAGACCCAGTACTTC,CASSRNFGTGGQETQYF,-,TRBJ2-5,TRBD1,TRBV18
TGCGCCAGCAGTGAGCCGGGCAGCTCCTACGAGCAGTACTTC,CASSEPGSSYEQYF,-,TRBJ2-7,-,TRBV10-1
TGTGCCAGCAGTTTCGACTGGAATTCACCCCTCCACTTT,CASSFDWNSPLHF,-,TRBJ1-6,-,TRBV11-2
TGTGCCAGCAGTATCTCTGGAAACACCATATATTTT,CASSISGNTIYF,-,TRBJ1-3,-,TRBV6-1
TGCGCCAGCAGCTTGGTACAGTTCACCGGGGAGCTGTTTTTT,CASSLVQFTGELFF,-,TRBJ2-2,-,TRBV5-1
TGTGCCACCAGCAGAGATAGAGCGGGATCTTCCGAGCAGTACTTC,CATSRDRAGSSEQYF,-,TRBJ2-7,TRBD2,TRBV15
TGTGCCGGTAGTATAATAGGACCCTCGGGGGCCAACGTCCTGACTTTC,CAGSIIGPSGANVLTF,-,TRBJ2-6,-,TRBV19
TGTGCCACTCTCCCGACGGGGGGGACTAATGAAAAACTGTTTTTT,CATLPTGGTNEKLFF,-,TRBJ1-4,-,TRBV10-3
TGTGCCAGCAGTGAAGGGCTAGCGGGGGCCGGGGAGCTGTTTTTT,CASSEGLAGAGELFF,-,TRBJ2-2,TRBD2,TRBV6-1
TGTGCCAGCAGCCAACAGGAGGATCAGCCCCAGCATTTT,CASSQQEDQPQHF,-,TRBJ1-5,-,TRBV5-8
TGTGCCAGCAGCTGGGATGAGGGCCGCTCAAACAGTGGCTACACCTTC,CASSWDEGRSNSGYTF,-,TRBJ1-2,-,TRBV7-9
TGCGCCAGCAGCCGGCGGACAGGGACCTCTGGGGCCAACGTCCTGACTTTC,CASSRRTGTSGANVLTF,-,TRBJ2-6,TRBD1,TRBV4-3
TGTGCCATCAGCGCCTCCTACGAGCAGTACTTC,CAISASYEQYF,once,TRBJ2-7,-,TRBV10-3
TGCGCCAGCAGCTTAGACGCAGGGATTTATGGCTACACCTTC,CASSLDAGIYGYTF,-,TRBJ1-2,-,TRBV5-1
TGTGCCAGCAGCTTAGCAGGGGCGAACACTGAAGCTTTCTTT,CASSLAGANTEAFF,-,TRBJ1-1,-,TRBV11-1
TGCGCCAGCAGCTTGGGGGGGATCTACGAGCAGTACTTC,CASSLGGIYEQYF,-,TRBJ2-7,-,TRBV5-1
TGTGCCAGTAGTGGAAAGGGAGGCTACACCTTC,CASSGKGGYTF,-,TRBJ1-2,-,TRBV19
TGCGCCAGCAGCTTGGTAGGGGCTAGCGGGGGCGAGCAGTACTTC,CASSLVGASGGEQYF,-,TRBJ2-7,TRBD2,TRBV5-1
TGTGCCAGCAGTTACGGGAGGGCCACTTCTTACGAGCAGTACTTC,CASSYGRATSYEQYF,-,TRBJ2-7,TRBD2,TRBV6-5
TGTGCCAGCTCACCTAATGGGGGCTCGAAAGAAAAACTGTTTTTT,CASSPNGGSKEKLFF,-,TRBJ1-4,-,TRBV18
TGCGCCAGCAGGGACACACTTAGCCAAGAGACCCAGTACTTC,CASRDTLSQETQYF,-,TRBJ2-5,-,TRBV5-1